This entry lists 13 T cell receptor beta chains sequenced from one sample in a study of blood T cell repertoires in COVID-19. The assay was immunoSEQ multiplex PCR, and TCRdb's table has in-frame clones only and misses some. The sample has 50,000 to 75,000 clones, 65% to 85% seen once. The sequenced material came from peripheral blood. The receptors derive from a man older than 75 with active or convalescent COVID-19.

The rearrangement links TRBV6-5 to TRBJ2-7, with D perhaps TRBD1 (6 bases). This CDR3 comprises 15 residues. Trimming removed 0 bases from V and 4 bases from J, with 13 bases in between. Per the germline V gene, CDR1 is MNHEY and CDR2 is SVGAGI. The CDR3 loop reads CASSYSDGQGYEQYF. DNA of the CDR3: TGTGCCAGCAGTTACTCGGACGGGCAGGGGTACGAGCAGTACTTC.

The chain links TRBV11-2 to TRBJ1-4; D perhaps matches TRBD1 (6 bases). The CDR3 loop spans 14 amino acids. CDR1 is SGHAT, CDR2 FQNNGV, per germline. Trimming removed 5 bases at V and 4 bases at J, with 11 bases between. The CDR3 DNA is TGTGCCAGCAGCCGAACAGGGATTAATGAAAAACTGTTTTTT. Translation gives CASSRTGINEKLFF.

The chain uses TRBV5-1 and TRBJ2-5, with TRBD1 identical over 11 bases. The CDR3 is made up of 14 amino acids. CDR1 and CDR2 (germline): SGHRS, YFSETQ. V dropped 4 bases and J dropped 4; count of bases not matched to a gene: 3. Written as DNA, the CDR3 is TGCGCCAGCAGCCTAGGACAGGGGGCAGAGACCCAGTACTTC. This sequence encodes CASSLGQGAETQYF.

The J gene is TRBJ1-3, the V gene TRBV10-3; 8 bases are a match to TRBD1. Germline CDR1 reads ENHRY; CDR2 reads SYGVKD. Trimming at V came to 10 bases and at J to 3 bases, leaving 17 bases not matched to a gene. This CDR3 spans 17 amino acids. CDR3 bases: TGTGCCAGCACCGGGAGTGGCAGGGGGCACGGTGGAAACACCATATATTTT. Protein product: CASTGSGRGHGGNTIYF.

V gene TRBV19 combines with J gene TRBJ2-7; D is undetermined. Trimming removed 5 bases from V and 7 bases from J, with 15 bases in between. This CDR3 has 13 amino acids. Germline V gives CDR1 LNHDA, CDR2 SQIVND (reference sequence). The CDR3 DNA follows: TGTGCCAGTAGTTACCGAGGAACTGGGGAGCAGTACTTC. Protein sequence: CASSYRGTGEQYF. Using reference TRBV19 and TRBJ2-7 for the parts outside the CDR3, the full variable domain is DGGITQSPKYLFRKEGQNVTLSCEQNLNHDAMYWYRQDPGQGLRLIYYSQIVNDFQKGDIAEGYSVSREKKESFPLTVTSAQKNPTAFYLCASSYRGTGEQYFGPGTRLTVT.

The V and J genes are TRBV5-4 and TRBJ2-5; TRBD1 aligns across 11 bases. The CDR3 runs to 14 residues. The germline gives CDR1 SGHNT, CDR2 YYREEE (reference sequence). V shed 4 bases and J 4 bases; nucleotides not matched to a gene: 3. CDR3 region: CASSQDRGRETQYF. As DNA, the CDR3 is TGTGCCAGCAGCCAGGACAGGGGGCGAGAGACCCAGTACTTC.

The J gene is TRBJ2-7, the V gene TRBV11-2; TRBD2 agrees at 7 bases. Trimming removed 4 bases from V and 7 bases from J; junction bases left unmatched: 10. CDR1 SGHAT and CDR2 FQNNGV come from the germline V gene. The length of the CDR3 is 14 residues. The CDR3 coding sequence is TGTGCCAGCAGCTATCACCGGTGGGGGGGAGAGCAGTACTTC. It yields the protein CASSYHRWGGEQYF.

V usage is TRBV18 and J usage is TRBJ1-3; TRBD1 matches at 9 bases. The CDR3 length is 16 residues. Germline trimming cut 3 bases from V and 3 bases from J; bases unmatched to any gene: 6. The germline V gene has CDR1 KGHSH and CDR2 LQKENI. The CDR3 is CASSPPATGGGNTIYF. In nucleotides, the CDR3 is TGTGCCAGCTCACCCCCCGCGACAGGGGGTGGAAACACCATATATTTT.

V is TRBV29-1 and J is TRBJ1-2; D not resolved. There are 13 residues in the CDR3. Trimming cost V 6 bases and J 1 base, with 12 bases left between them. The germline gives CDR1 SQVTM, CDR2 ANQGSEA. For the CDR3, the DNA is TGCAGCGTGCGGGTTGAGGGTAACTATGGCTACACCTTC. Translated, it gives CSVRVEGNYGYTF.

The V call is TRBV7-6, the J call TRBJ2-1; the match to TRBD1 covers 7 bases. V lost 0 bases and J lost 7; bases outside the gene matches: 9. Germline V gene data show CDR1 as SGHVS and CDR2 as FNYEAQ. The CDR3 extends over 16 amino acids. CDR3 bases: TGTGCCAGCAGCTTAGCGCCGACAGGGTTAAAGAATGAGCAGTTCTTC. Its protein is CASSLAPTGLKNEQFF.

This clone has only a few counts. V is TRBV4-1 and J is TRBJ1-2, with a possible D match to TRBD1 (5 bases). V dropped 3 bases and J dropped 7 bases, with 15 bases sitting between them. Germline V gene lookup returns CDR1 MGHRA and CDR2 YSYEKL. There are 14 residues in the CDR3. The CDR3 region is CASSQGYRTIGYTF. The CDR3 DNA sequence: TGCGCCAGCAGCCAGGGTTACAGGACTATTGGCTACACCTTC.

This chain connects TRBV9 to TRBJ2-3, with D possibly matching TRBD2 (5 bases). The CDR3 is 14 amino acids. Germline CDR1 SGDLS, CDR2 YYNGEE. The ends were cut back, 2 bases at V and 5 bases at J, with 12 bases in the middle. DNA of the CDR3: TGTGCCAGCAGCGTTTCCGGGGTTAAAGATACGCAGTATTTT. Protein: CASSVSGVKDTQYF.

The chain couples TRBV6-5 to TRBJ2-1, with TRBD1 matching 9 bases. There are 15 residues in the CDR3. Trimming took 6 bases from V and 4 from J; bases not matched to a gene: 7. Germline-derived CDR1 and CDR2 are MNHEY and SVGAGI. CDR3 bases: TGTGCCAGCAGAGCCGGGACAGGGAAATACAATGAGCAGTTCTTC. This sequence encodes CASRAGTGKYNEQFF.